Listed below are T cell receptor beta chains from one sample, sequenced in a study of T-cell memory formation after mild COVID-19. MiXCR, run by TCRdb on the 5' RACE reads, gives a single entry per CDR3 protein. The profile covers under 300,000 distinct CDR3 sequences, with 7.5% to 10% appearing a single time and roughly a fifth taken by the ten largest. The sample comprised PBMCs or a T cell subset sorted from them (not recorded which). The receptors stem from a man aged 18 to 29 who had mild COVID-19 (a few samples of this study predate the infection). Cell type and time point are not known. Both conserved end residues are part of each CDR3.

>TRBJ1-2|TRBV28
CASSLVRGGYTF
>TRBJ2-1|TRBV5-6
CASSSSYEQFF
>TRBJ2-6|TRBV12-3/TRBV12-4
CASSGANVLTF
>TRBJ1-5|TRBV7-9
CASSFPPWEGRDQPQHF
>TRBJ2-3|TRBV5-6
CASSPTGTGFWDTQYF
>TRBJ2-1|TRBV12-3/TRBV12-4
CASSLEAGGRHEQFF
>TRBJ2-2|TRBV4-1
CASSQIAGGSGELFF
>TRBJ1-2|TRBV6-2/TRBV6-3
CASSYSDSGYTF
>TRBJ2-1|TRBV2
CASRPGTSGGSSRFF
>TRBJ2-1|TRBV4-3
CASSQEGTGYTYNEQFF
>TRBJ2-7|TRBV9
CASSPGQGEQYF
>TRBJ2-3|TRBV7-2
CASSFIPGGGQNTQYF
>TRBJ2-2|TRBV7-9
CASSAGVYTGELFF
>TRBJ1-4|TRBV3-1
CASSQAGTSDEKLFF
>TRBJ2-5|TRBV28
CASSPTGAVETQYF
>TRBJ2-7|TRBV4-1
CASLGGGNEQYF
>TRBJ2-2|TRBV7-9
CASSLGLGELFF
>TRBJ2-2|TRBV27
CASSSRGRGTGELFF
>TRBJ2-3|TRBV24-1
CATSDPTTSTDTQYF
>TRBJ1-1|TRBV6-5
CASSYRSAGATEAFF
>TRBJ1-2|TRBV27
CASSLDGGRIYGYTF